This T cell receptor beta chain was recorded in a study of T-cell memory formation after mild COVID-19. This clonotype was picked up a small number of times. TCRdb analysed the 5' RACE reads with MiXCR anew, one entry per CDR3 protein. Of around 130,000 distinct CDR3 sequences listed, approximately 5.9% were seen once; the top ten hold 2% to 2.5%. The CDR3 has 14 amino acids. The V and J ends lost 3 bases and 2 bases respectively, with 11 bases between them. Germline CDR1 and CDR2: SGHRS and YFSETQ. The material sequenced was PBMCs or a T cell subset sorted from them (not recorded which). This TCR was sampled from an adult woman who had mild COVID-19 (a few samples of this study predate the infection). Cell type and time point are not known. V usage is TRBV5-1 and J usage is TRBJ1-2; a weak D match, TRBD1 (5 bases). The DNA for the CDR3 is TGCGCCAGCAGCTCGATGACAGCGAACTATGGCTACACCTTC. This gives the protein CASSSMTANYGYTF.